The 29 T cell receptor beta chains below come from one sample, sequenced in a study of OX40 agonist ivuxolimab in advanced cancers. Here immunoSEQ multiplex PCR was the method, and the copy in TCRdb shows in-frame clones only, minus some. The data show 85,000 to 90,000 clones, 85% to 90% seen once. Specimen: CD4+ or CD8+ T cells sorted from blood, collected in a trial of the OX40 agonist ivuxolimab. All receptors come from an adult with an advanced solid tumor such as melanoma, head and neck, liver or kidney cancer.

The chain uses TRBV18 and TRBJ1-1, with 8 bases matching TRBD1. Trimming removed 4 bases from V and 1 base from J; junction bases left unmatched: 5. CDR1 KGHSH and CDR2 LQKENI come from the germline V gene. The CDR3 has 15 residues. The CDR3 DNA sequence: TGTGCCAGCTCACACGCCGGACAGGGGAACACTGAAGCTTTCTTT. Translated: CASSHAGQGNTEAFF.

The V and J genes are TRBV6-1 and TRBJ2-7; 8 bases agree with TRBD1. Germline V CDR1 and CDR2: MNHNS, SASEGT. The CDR3 has 15 residues. Losses at the gene ends were 6 bases for V and 3 bases for J; bases not matched to a gene: 10. The CDR3 DNA is TGTGCCAGCAGAGGAGGGACAGGAAATAACTACGAGCAGTACTTC. Amino acids: CASRGGTGNNYEQYF.

V gene TRBV5-8 combines with J gene TRBJ1-1, with 10 positions matching TRBD1. Germline-derived CDR1 and CDR2 are SGHTS and YDEGEE. The trim removed 4 bases at V and 4 bases at J, leaving 4 bases unmatched. The CDR3 consists of 14 residues. CDR3 protein: CASSLRDRGTEAFF. The CDR3 coding sequence is TGTGCCAGCAGCCTACGGGACAGGGGCACTGAAGCTTTCTTT.

This chain uses TRBV9 with TRBJ2-2, with D possibly matching TRBD1 (5 bases). The germline gives CDR1 SGDLS, CDR2 YYNGEE. This CDR3 has 13 residues. Trimming took off 6 bases at V and 7 bases at J, with 13 bases between the two ends. Here the CDR3 reads CASTLQDVGELFF. The DNA of the CDR3 is TGTGCCAGCACCCTACAGGATGTCGGGGAGCTGTTTTTT.

The rearrangement joins TRBV4-3 to TRBJ2-4, with D perhaps TRBD1 (7 bases). V shed 3 bases and J shed 6 bases, with 21 bases lying between them. The length of the CDR3 is 17 residues. Germline loops: CDR1 LGHNA, CDR2 YSLEER. The CDR3 reads CASSQDYGTVGLNIQYF. CDR3 sequence (DNA): TGCGCCAGCAGCCAGGACTACGGGACAGTAGGGTTAAACATTCAGTACTTC.

The V and J genes are TRBV6-6 and TRBJ1-5; no clear D gene. The CDR3 sequence is 16 residues long. The germline gives CDR1 MNHNY, CDR2 SVGAGI (reference sequence). Between the trimmed V and J ends, which lost 0 bases and 0 bases, there was a span of 9 bases. For the CDR3, the DNA is TGTGCCAGCAGTTACTCGGGAGGTAATAGCAATCAGCCCCAGCATTTT. Its translation is CASSYSGGNSNQPQHF.

J is TRBJ1-2 and V is TRBV2; TRBD1 matches at 7 bases. The V segment lost 3 bases and the J segment 5 bases; nucleotides outside the gene matches: 3. The CDR3 sequence is 13 residues long. Germline values: CDR1 SNHLY, CDR2 FYNNEI. CDR3 residues: CASSETGRYGYTF. The CDR3 DNA reads as TGTGCCAGCAGTGAGACAGGGCGGTATGGCTACACCTTC.

V usage is TRBV7-8 and J usage is TRBJ1-2, with 9 bases lining up with TRBD1. V trimming: 3 bases; J trimming: 5 bases; junction bases outside the gene matches: 10. Germline CDR1 reads SGHVS; CDR2 reads FQNEAQ. This CDR3 is built from 16 residues. CDR3: CASSFTGGEAAYGYTF. The CDR3 nucleotides read TGTGCCAGCAGCTTCACAGGGGGCGAGGCCGCTTATGGCTACACCTTC. Full variable domain (missing parts from reference TRBV7-8 and TRBJ1-2): GAGVSQSPRYKVAKRGQDVALRCDPISGHVSLFWYQQALGQGPEFLTYFQNEAQLDKSGLPSDRFFAERPEGSVSTLKIQRTQQEDSAVYLCASSFTGGEAAYGYTFGSGTRLTVV.

The genes are TRBV19 and TRBJ2-5; D uncertain. The CDR3 is 12 amino acids. Germline loops: CDR1 LNHDA, CDR2 SQIVND (reference sequence). Trimming removed 8 bases from V and 2 bases from J, with 9 bases in between. CDR3 in DNA: TGTGCCAGTGCTTCCGATCAAGAGACCCAGTACTTC. Translation: CASASDQETQYF.

This sequence joins TRBV19 and TRBJ1-2; the D is unclear. The V and J ends lost 6 bases and 2 bases respectively, with 10 bases between them. CDR3 length: 13 residues. Germline V gene sequence: CDR1 LNHDA, CDR2 SQIVND (reference sequence). The CDR3 sequence: CASRFSGNYGYTF. CDR3 sequence (DNA): TGTGCCAGTAGATTCTCAGGCAACTATGGCTACACCTTC.

The J gene is TRBJ2-1, the V gene TRBV5-5; 12 nucleotides align to TRBD2. Looked up from germline, CDR1 is SGHKS and CDR2 is YYEKEE (reference sequence). This CDR3 has 15 residues. With 4 bases clipped from V and 4 bases from J, the junction kept 3 bases outside the gene matches. The CDR3: CASSGGLAGYNEQFF. CDR3 coding DNA: TGTGCCAGCAGCGGGGGACTAGCGGGTTACAATGAGCAGTTCTTC.

V gene TRBV19 combines with J gene TRBJ1-6; a possible D gene is TRBD1 (6 bases). CDR1 is LNHDA, CDR2 SQIVND, per germline (reference sequence). This CDR3 is built from 14 residues. V lost 10 bases and J lost 6, with 16 bases in between. This chain's CDR3 is CATKQTGLNSPLHF. The CDR3 DNA follows: TGTGCCACCAAGCAGACAGGCCTTAATTCACCCCTCCACTTT.

This clone showed up just a few times. The chain uses TRBV1 and TRBJ1-4. TRBV1 is reported as a pseudogene. This CDR3 contains 12 residues. CDR3 region: CTSSQGTEKLFF. CDR3 in DNA: TGCACCAGCAGCCAAGGTACTGAAAAACTGTTTTTT.

The genes are TRBV10-3 and TRBJ2-5; weak D call: TRBD2 (6 bases). TRBJ2-7 explains the end of the DNA better; the J call may be wrong. The germline gives CDR1 ENHRY, CDR2 SYGVKD. CDR3 length: 13 residues. The CDR3 DNA is TGTGCCTCAGGAGGGGAGACAGTCTACGAGCAGTACTTC. Protein: CASGGETVYEQYF.

This clone appeared once. At the DNA level, this CDR3 is encoded by other sequences in the same sample as well. The chain is built from TRBV30 and TRBJ1-5; D not certain. This CDR3 has 15 residues. Trimming shortened V by 1 base and J by 3 bases, and 13 bases separated the two germline ends. Germline V gene data show CDR1 as GTSNPN and CDR2 as SVGIG (reference sequence). The CDR3 sequence is CAWSGQAGYNQPQHF. CDR3 sequence (DNA): TGTGCCTGGAGTGGCCAAGCGGGGTACAATCAGCCCCAGCATTTT.

The rearrangement joins TRBV6-1 to TRBJ2-7, with unresolved D. The V gene's germline CDR1 is MNHNS and CDR2 SASEGT. The CDR3 sequence is 17 residues long. The V end lost 3 bases, the J end lost 2 bases, and 20 bases lay between the germline ends. The CDR3 nucleotides read TGTGCCAGCAGTGACGCCCGAGCAGCGCAGGCCGCCTACGAGCAGTACTTC. This codes for CASSDARAAQAAYEQYF.

In regard to this clone: Other nucleotide sequences in the sample specify the same CDR3. The gene calls are TRBV20-1 and TRBJ1-1, with no clear D. The germline V and J ends were trimmed by 1 base and 2 bases, with 2 bases remaining between them. Germline V gene sequence: CDR1 DFQATT, CDR2 SNEGSKA (reference sequence). This CDR3 spans 11 amino acids. DNA for the CDR3: TGCAGTGCTAGAGGAAACACTGAAGCTTTCTTT. As protein: CSARGNTEAFF.

V and J are TRBV11-3 and TRBJ2-1; tentative D call: TRBD2 (6 bases). Germline V gene data show CDR1 as SGHNT and CDR2 as YENEEA. V was shortened by 0 bases and J by 10 bases, with 7 bases between the two germline ends. The CDR3 is made up of 12 amino acids. The CDR3 reads CASSLDRGEQFF. CDR3 nucleotide sequence: TGTGCCAGCAGCTTAGATCGGGGGGAGCAGTTCTTC.

This chain links TRBV11-2 with TRBJ1-2; weak D call: TRBD1 (5 bases). V was pared by 4 bases and J by 1 base, with 10 bases between. The CDR3 loop spans 14 amino acids. Germline CDR1 and CDR2: SGHAT and FQNNGV. In DNA form, the CDR3 reads TGTGCCAGCAGCTCCGGGACCCTTAACTATGGCTACACCTTC. Translation gives CASSSGTLNYGYTF.

For the CDR3, the DNA is TGTGCCAGCAGCTTGGACAGGGGGCGGGAGACCCAGTACTTC. As protein: CASSLDRGRETQYF. The chain couples TRBV7-9 to TRBJ2-5, with 11 bases lining up with TRBD1. V trimming: 3 bases; J trimming: 5 bases; junction bases outside the gene matches: 2. This CDR3 has 14 amino acids. Germline CDR1 and CDR2: SEHNR and FQNEAQ (reference sequence). Filled out from reference TRBV7-9 and TRBJ2-5, the complete variable domain reads DTGVSQNPRHKITKRGQNVTFRCDPISEHNRLYWYRQTLGQGPEFLTYFQNEAQLEKSRLLSDRFSAERPKGSFSTLEIQRTEQGDSAMYLCASSLDRGRETQYFGPGTRLLVL.

CDR3 nucleotide sequence: TGTGCCAGTAGTAGTAGTTCACCCCTCCACTTT. It specifies CASSSSSPLHF. This chain uses TRBV19 with TRBJ1-6; D is unresolved. Looked up from germline, CDR1 is LNHDA and CDR2 is SQIVND (reference sequence). V was trimmed by 4 bases and J by 9 bases, leaving 4 bases between them. The CDR3 contains 11 residues. Full variable domain (outside the CDR3, taken from reference TRBV19 and TRBJ1-6): DGGITQSPKYLFRKEGQNVTLSCEQNLNHDAMYWYRQDPGQGLRLIYYSQIVNDFQKGDIAEGYSVSREKKESFPLTVTSAQKNPTAFYLCASSSSSPLHFGNGTRLTVT.

The V call is TRBV2, the J call TRBJ2-1; no definite D call. Trimming left V 6 bases short and J 4 bases short, with 16 bases between. Germline V gene sequence: CDR1 SNHLY, CDR2 FYNNEI. The CDR3 sequence is 15 residues long. CDR3 nucleotide sequence: TGTGCCAGCAGGAAAGGACCGGTCTTTTACAATGAGCAGTTCTTC. It is translated as CASRKGPVFYNEQFF.

The rearrangement links TRBV28 to TRBJ2-7; TRBD2 matches at 7 bases. CDR3 length equals 16 residues. Per germline, CDR1 MDHEN and CDR2 SYDVKM. V lost 8 bases, J lost 6 bases, and 19 bases stayed unmatched. The CDR3 DNA reads TGTGCCAGCGCATCGAGAGCGGGGAAAGTTTGGAGCGAGCAGTACGTC. Translated, it gives CASASRAGKVWSEQYV.

The J gene is TRBJ2-3, the V gene TRBV7-2, with TRBD2 identical over 11 bases. The CDR3 has 15 residues. J gave up 4 bases and V 4 bases, and 4 bases lay outside the gene matches. The germline CDR1 and CDR2 sequences are SGHTA and FQGNSA. The CDR3, as DNA: TGTGCCAGCAGCTCAATAGCGGGAGGGCCAGATACGCAGTATTTT. It yields the protein CASSSIAGGPDTQYF.

The chain joins TRBV18 to TRBJ2-2; D possibly corresponds to TRBD2 (5 bases). The germline V and J ends were trimmed by 6 bases and 4 bases, with 9 bases remaining between them. The germline V gene encodes CDR1 KGHSH and CDR2 LQKENI. The CDR3 consists of 13 residues. The CDR3 DNA reads TGTGCCAGCTCTCCGGGAAGCACCGGGGAGCTGTTTTTT. It is translated as CASSPGSTGELFF.

The chain uses TRBV18 and TRBJ1-1, with no clear D. Germline-derived CDR1 and CDR2 are KGHSH and LQKENI. The length of the CDR3 is 14 residues. V was trimmed by 1 base and J by 3 bases, leaving 9 bases between them. CDR3 DNA sequence: TGTGCCAGCTCACCACTCCCCGGGGACACTGAAGCTTTCTTT. The encoded protein is CASSPLPGDTEAFF.

The gene calls are TRBV7-2 and TRBJ1-1; TRBD1 matches at 7 bases. This CDR3 has 14 amino acids. Germline trimming cut 4 bases from V and 0 bases from J; bases unmatched to any gene: 2. The germline V gene has CDR1 SGHTA and CDR2 FQGNSA. The CDR3 protein is CASSYGQVNTEAFF. In DNA, the CDR3 is TGTGCCAGCAGCTATGGACAGGTGAACACTGAAGCTTTCTTT.

This clone was detected only a few times. V gene TRBV10-3 combines with J gene TRBJ2-5; possible D gene TRBD2, 6 bases. Germline loops: CDR1 ENHRY, CDR2 SYGVKD. The V and J ends lost 4 bases and 5 bases respectively, with 8 bases between them. The CDR3 consists of 12 residues. The CDR3 here is CAISGRGETQYF. The DNA for the CDR3 is TGTGCCATCAGTGGTCGGGGGGAGACCCAGTACTTC.

The chain couples TRBV18 to TRBJ2-1; 7 nucleotides match TRBD2. The junction had 2 bases not matched to a gene; V was cut back by 3 bases and J by 3 bases. CDR1 is KGHSH and CDR2 is LQKENI in the germline V gene. The CDR3 runs to 14 residues. The DNA for the CDR3 is TGTGCCAGCTCACCCGGGACTATCTACAATGAGCAGTTCTTC. Its protein product is CASSPGTIYNEQFF.